A single T cell receptor beta chain is shown here with its context. The antigen is not known. The CDR3 has 13 residues. The germline V gene has CDR1 MNHEY and CDR2 SVGAGI. V was clipped by 6 bases and J by 3 bases; unmatched bases: 3. This entry belongs to a study of cytomegalovirus exposure and HLA in healthy donors. Points from the study as a whole: Certain sequence variants were highly shared and formed a cluster, and this cluster was likely a sequencing artifact.

PCR used 60 Vbeta primers and 13 Jbeta primers. TCRdb's copy holds only in-frame clones and misses some; the assay was immunoSEQ multiplex PCR. The table has some 100,000 clones, about four fifths seen once. The material sequenced was PBMCs. The clonotype originates from a woman in her thirties or forties in good health and CMV-seronegative. The gene calls are TRBV6-5 and TRBJ1-1, with 8 bases that match TRBD1. CDR3 DNA: TGTGCCAGCAGGTCGACAGGGGACACTGAAGCTTTCTTT. It is translated as CASRSTGDTEAFF.